These 10 T cell receptor beta chains came from one sample sequenced in a study of T-cell reconstitution after alpha-beta-depleted transplantation in children. For TCRbeta, the library was prepared with unique molecular identifiers. MiXCR, run by TCRdb on the PCR reads, gives a single entry per CDR3 protein. The data show about 470,000 distinct CDR3 sequences, with roughly two fifths seen just once and 27% held by the top ten. Sequencing used PBMCs, obtained before TCRalphabeta/CD19-depleted stem cell transplant. The receptors here all came from a girl aged 2-9 years with aplastic anemia, due to receive a stem cell transplant.

This clonotype was seen a handful of times. The V call is TRBV6-1, the J call TRBJ2-3; TRBD1 matches at 9 bases. With 8 bases clipped from V and 2 bases from J, the junction kept 8 bases outside the gene matches. The CDR3 sequence is 15 residues long. Germline CDR1 MNHNS, CDR2 SASEGT. The CDR3 spells CASPPGTGNTDTQYF. CDR3 in DNA: TGTGCCAGCCCACCAGGGACAGGGAACACAGATACGCAGTATTTT.

The chain uses TRBV5-1 and TRBJ2-7, with D uncertain. Trimming removed 0 bases at V and 0 bases at J, with 7 bases between. Germline V gene data show CDR1 as SGHRS and CDR2 as YFSETQ. The CDR3 contains 14 residues. CDR3 region: CASSLGSHSYEQYF. CDR3 nucleotides: TGCGCCAGCAGCTTGGGGTCTCACTCCTACGAGCAGTACTTC.

The V call is TRBV27, the J call TRBJ2-3; 7 positions agree with TRBD2. Looked up from germline, CDR1 is MNHEY and CDR2 is SMNVEV (reference sequence). The CDR3 is made up of 14 amino acids. Trimming at V came to 6 bases and at J to 4 bases, leaving 7 bases not matched to a gene. The CDR3 region is CASRIAGGADTQYF. CDR3 DNA sequence: TGTGCCAGCAGGATAGCGGGTGGGGCAGATACGCAGTATTTT.

The V and J genes are TRBV5-1 and TRBJ2-3; 9 bases agree with TRBD1. Looked up from germline, CDR1 is SGHRS and CDR2 is YFSETQ. There are 15 residues in the CDR3. Losses at the gene ends were 5 bases for V and 4 bases for J; bases not matched to a gene: 8. CDR3 nucleotide sequence: TGCGCCAGCAGACCCGGACAGGGGCTCCCAGATACGCAGTATTTT. The encoded protein is CASRPGQGLPDTQYF.

The chain recombines TRBV27 with TRBJ1-1, with D unresolved. V shed 5 bases and J shed 6 bases, with 16 bases lying between them. Germline assignment: CDR1 MNHEY and CDR2 SMNVEV (reference sequence). The CDR3 loop spans 14 amino acids. The CDR3 DNA reads as TGTGCCAGCAGTCCGGCAGTGGGGTATTCTGAAGCTTTCTTT. The encoded protein is CASSPAVGYSEAFF.

The V call is TRBV28, the J call TRBJ1-3; 8 nucleotides align to TRBD1. The CDR3 contains 16 residues. J gave up 4 bases and V 2 bases, and 7 bases lay outside the gene matches. Germline-derived CDR1 and CDR2 are MDHEN and SYDVKM. For the CDR3, the DNA is TGTGCCAGCAGTTTACGGCAGGGGGCGTGGGGAAACACCATATATTTT. This sequence encodes CASSLRQGAWGNTIYF.

This clonotype was seen only a few times. For the CDR3, the DNA is TGTGCCAGCAGCGAACCCTCGGGACTAGCGGGAAGGAGCTCCTACGAGCAGTACTTC. Translation: CASSEPSGLAGRSSYEQYF. The chain combines TRBV11-2 with TRBJ2-7; 13 bases line up with TRBD2. V lost 5 bases and J lost 0; bases outside the gene matches: 13. Germline lookup yields CDR1 SGHAT and CDR2 FQNNGV. CDR3 length: 19 amino acids.

A word on this clonotype: The germline gene is not matched at one end of the junction; a read error may be the cause. This chain joins TRBV7-9 and TRBJ2-1; D is unresolved. CDR3 size: 13 residues. Germline V gene lookup returns CDR1 SEHNR and CDR2 FQNEAQ (reference sequence). The CDR3 DNA follows: TGTGCCAGCAGCTTAGTGTCTTTCAATGAGCAGTTTTTC. Translating gives CASSLVSFNEQFF.

This clonotype occurred many times. J is TRBJ1-2 and V is TRBV15; 7 bases agree with TRBD1. The CDR3 is 13 residues long. V lost 4 bases, J lost 2 bases, and 1 base stayed unmatched. Germline loops: CDR1 LNHNV, CDR2 YYDKDF (reference sequence). In nucleotides, the CDR3 is TGTGCCACCAGCAAGGGGGCGAACTATGGCTACACCTTC. Translation: CATSKGANYGYTF.

The chain links TRBV12-3 or TRBV12-4 to TRBJ1-4; a weak D match, TRBD1 (5 bases). Trimming removed 4 bases from V and 5 bases from J, with 14 bases in between. The CDR3 runs 15 residues. The CDR3 DNA follows: TGTGCCAGCAGTTCCCGGGACGAGGAGAATGAAAAACTGTTTTTT. Protein: CASSSRDEENEKLFF.